This entry lists 3 T cell receptor beta chains sequenced from one sample in a study of identical twins. TCRdb analysed the 5' RACE reads with MiXCR anew, one entry per CDR3 protein. The profile covers some 760,000 distinct CDR3 sequences, with 18% appearing a single time and about an eighth taken by the ten largest. Another study also made use of these data, one on T cells expressing NK-cell markers.

Specimen: PBMCs. The receptors were sampled from a woman younger than 35 in good health.

The rearrangement joins TRBV10-1 to TRBJ2-3; D gene uncertain. V was cut by 6 bases and J by 6 bases, with 16 bases left in between. The CDR3 extends over 14 amino acids. Germline V CDR1 and CDR2: WNHNN, SYGVQD (reference sequence). The CDR3: CASSENLGVDTQYF. The CDR3 DNA reads as TGCGCCAGCAGCGAAAACCTTGGGGTGGATACGCAGTATTTT.

The chain has TRBV10-1 and TRBJ2-1; D gene uncertain. This CDR3 is built from 13 residues. Trimming removed 6 bases at V and 9 bases at J, with 15 bases between. Germline loops: CDR1 WNHNN, CDR2 SYGVQD (reference sequence). The CDR3 is CASSPESSSEQFF. Here the CDR3 DNA reads TGCGCCAGCAGCCCCGAGAGTAGCAGTGAGCAGTTCTTC.

This clonotype was observed at least ten times. The chain recombines TRBV7-8 with TRBJ2-3; D is ambiguous. Trimming cost V 1 base and J 9 bases, with 8 bases left between them. In germline, CDR1 is SGHVS, CDR2 FQNEAQ. The CDR3 loop spans 12 amino acids. CDR3 sequence reads: CASSLERRTQYF. The CDR3 DNA follows: TGTGCCAGCAGCTTAGAACGGAGAACGCAGTATTTT.